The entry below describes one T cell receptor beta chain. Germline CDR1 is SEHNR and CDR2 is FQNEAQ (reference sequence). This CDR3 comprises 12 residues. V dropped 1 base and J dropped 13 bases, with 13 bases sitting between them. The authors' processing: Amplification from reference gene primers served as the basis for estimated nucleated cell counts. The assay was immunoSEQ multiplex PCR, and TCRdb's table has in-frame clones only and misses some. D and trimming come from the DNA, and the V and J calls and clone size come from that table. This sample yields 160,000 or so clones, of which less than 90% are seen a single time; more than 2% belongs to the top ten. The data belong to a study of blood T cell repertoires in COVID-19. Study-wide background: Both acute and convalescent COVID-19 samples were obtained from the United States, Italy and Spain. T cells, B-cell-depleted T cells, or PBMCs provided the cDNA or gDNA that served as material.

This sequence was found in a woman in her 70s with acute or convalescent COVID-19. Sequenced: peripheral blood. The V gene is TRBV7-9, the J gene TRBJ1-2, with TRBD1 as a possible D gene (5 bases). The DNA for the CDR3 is TGTGCCAGCAGCTTAGTCACAGGTCGGACCACCTTC. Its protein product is CASSLVTGRTTF.